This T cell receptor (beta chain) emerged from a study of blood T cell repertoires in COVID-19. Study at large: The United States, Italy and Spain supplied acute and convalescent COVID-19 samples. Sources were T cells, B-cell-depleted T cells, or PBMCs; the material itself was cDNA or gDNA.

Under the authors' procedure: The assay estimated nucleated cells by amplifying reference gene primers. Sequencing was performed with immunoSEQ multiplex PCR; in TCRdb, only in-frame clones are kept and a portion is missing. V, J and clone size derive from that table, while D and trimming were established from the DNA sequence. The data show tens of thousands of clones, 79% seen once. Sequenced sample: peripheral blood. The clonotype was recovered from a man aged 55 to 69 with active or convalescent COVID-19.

CDR3 DNA: TGTGCCAGTAGTATAGTAAGACAGGAAAATAGCAATCAGCCCCAGCATTTT. It translates to CASSIVRQENSNQPQHF. The chain has TRBV19 and TRBJ1-5, with TRBD1 as a possible D gene (6 bases). Looked up from germline, CDR1 is LNHDA and CDR2 is SQIVND (reference sequence). CDR3 length: 17 residues. V was cut by 1 base and J by 0 bases, with 13 bases left in between.